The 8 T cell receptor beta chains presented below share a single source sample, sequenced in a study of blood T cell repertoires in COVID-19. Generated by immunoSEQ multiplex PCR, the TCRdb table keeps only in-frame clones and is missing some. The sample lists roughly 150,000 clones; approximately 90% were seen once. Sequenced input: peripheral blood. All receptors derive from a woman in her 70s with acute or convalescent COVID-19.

This CDR3 is CATSDFRGGLYEQFF. The CDR3 DNA sequence: TGTGCCACCAGTGATTTCCGGGGGGGCTTGTATGAGCAGTTCTTC. This rearrangement joins TRBV24-1 to TRBJ2-1, with 8 bases lining up with TRBD2. Losses at the gene ends were 1 base for V and 8 bases for J; bases not matched to a gene: 6. The CDR3 contains 15 residues. In germline, CDR1 is KGHDR, CDR2 SFDVKD.

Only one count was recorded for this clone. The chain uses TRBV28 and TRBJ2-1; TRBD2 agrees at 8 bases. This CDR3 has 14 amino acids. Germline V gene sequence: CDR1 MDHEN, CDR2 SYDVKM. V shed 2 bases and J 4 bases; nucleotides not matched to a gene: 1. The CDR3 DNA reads TGTGCCAGCAGTTTAGCGGGGGGTTACAATGAGCAGTTCTTC. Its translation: CASSLAGGYNEQFF. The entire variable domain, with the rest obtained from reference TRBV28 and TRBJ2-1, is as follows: DVKVTQSSRYLVKRTGEKVFLECVQDMDHENMFWYRQDPGLGLRLIYFSYDVKMKEKGDIPEGYSVSREKKERFSLILESASTNQTSMYLCASSLAGGYNEQFFGPGTRLTVL.

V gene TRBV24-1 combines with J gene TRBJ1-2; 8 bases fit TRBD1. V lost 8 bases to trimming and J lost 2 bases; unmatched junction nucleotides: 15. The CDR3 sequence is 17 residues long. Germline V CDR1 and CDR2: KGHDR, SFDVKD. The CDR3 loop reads CATILLDRAQSNYGYTF. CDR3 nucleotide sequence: TGTGCCACCATTCTCCTGGACAGGGCACAGTCCAACTATGGCTACACCTTC.

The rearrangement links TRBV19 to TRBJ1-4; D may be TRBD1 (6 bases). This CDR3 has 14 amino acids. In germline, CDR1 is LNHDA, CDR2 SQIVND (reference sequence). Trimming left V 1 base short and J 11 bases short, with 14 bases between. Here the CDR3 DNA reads TGTGCCAGTAGTATAGGCTCACAGGGTTGGAAACTGTTTTTT. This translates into CASSIGSQGWKLFF.

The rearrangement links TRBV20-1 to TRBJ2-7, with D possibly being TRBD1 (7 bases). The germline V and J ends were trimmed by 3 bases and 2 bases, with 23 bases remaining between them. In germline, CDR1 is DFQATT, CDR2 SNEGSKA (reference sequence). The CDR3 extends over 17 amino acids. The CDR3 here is CSASRSLGGQTTYEQYF. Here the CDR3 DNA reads TGCAGTGCTAGTCGCTCACTGGGGGGACAGACCACCTACGAGCAGTACTTC.

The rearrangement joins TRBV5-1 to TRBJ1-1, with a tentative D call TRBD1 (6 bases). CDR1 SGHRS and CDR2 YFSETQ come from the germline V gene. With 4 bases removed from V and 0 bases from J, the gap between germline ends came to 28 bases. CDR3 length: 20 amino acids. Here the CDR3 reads CASSPRVPNRDISMNTEAFF. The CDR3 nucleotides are TGCGCCAGCAGCCCTAGGGTCCCCAACCGGGACATAAGCATGAACACTGAAGCTTTCTTT.

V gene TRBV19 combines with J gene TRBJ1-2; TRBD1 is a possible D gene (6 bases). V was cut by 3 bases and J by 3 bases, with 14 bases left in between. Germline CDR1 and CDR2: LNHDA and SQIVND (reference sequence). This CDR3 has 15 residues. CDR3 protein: CASSITGSPYYGYTF. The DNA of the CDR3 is TGTGCCAGTAGTATTACAGGGTCTCCTTACTATGGCTACACCTTC.

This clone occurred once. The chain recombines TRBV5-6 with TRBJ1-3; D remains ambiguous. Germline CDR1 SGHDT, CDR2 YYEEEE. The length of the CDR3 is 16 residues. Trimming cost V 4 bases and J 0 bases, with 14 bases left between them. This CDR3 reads CASSTYRFSSGNTIYF. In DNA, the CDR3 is TGTGCCAGCAGCACCTACAGATTCAGCTCTGGAAACACCATATATTTT.